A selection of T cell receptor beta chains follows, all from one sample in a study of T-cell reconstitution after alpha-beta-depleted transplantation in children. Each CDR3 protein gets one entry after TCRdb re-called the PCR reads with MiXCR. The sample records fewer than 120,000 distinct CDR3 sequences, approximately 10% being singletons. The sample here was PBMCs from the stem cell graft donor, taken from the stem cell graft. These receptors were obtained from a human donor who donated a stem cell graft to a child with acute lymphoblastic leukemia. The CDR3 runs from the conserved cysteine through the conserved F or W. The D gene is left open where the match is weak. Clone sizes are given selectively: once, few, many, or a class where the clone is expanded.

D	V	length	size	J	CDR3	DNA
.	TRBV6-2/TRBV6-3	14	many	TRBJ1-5	CASSYMNSNQPQHF	TGTGCCAGCAGTTACATGAATAGCAATCAGCCCCAGCATTTT
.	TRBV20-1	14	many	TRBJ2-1	CSALVGDSYNEQFF	TGCAGTGCTCTTGTCGGGGACTCCTACAATGAGCAGTTCTTC
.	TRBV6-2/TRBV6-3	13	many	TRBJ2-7	CATRRGTSYEQYF	TGTGCCACGCGTAGGGGGACCTCCTACGAGCAGTACTTC
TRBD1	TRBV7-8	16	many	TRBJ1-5	CASSLGGQGRNQPQHF	TGTGCCAGCAGCTTGGGAGGACAGGGCCGCAATCAGCCCCAGCATTTT
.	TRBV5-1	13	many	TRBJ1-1	CASSLAMDTEAFF	TGCGCCAGCAGCTTGGCGATGGACACTGAAGCTTTCTTT
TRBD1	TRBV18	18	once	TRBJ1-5	CASSPPGQGIYSNQPQHF	TGTGCCAGCTCACCGCCGGGACAGGGAATATATAGCAATCAGCCCCAGCATTTT
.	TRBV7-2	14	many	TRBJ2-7	CASSLTGTNNEQYF	TGTGCCAGCAGCTTGACCGGGACAAACAACGAGCAGTACTTC
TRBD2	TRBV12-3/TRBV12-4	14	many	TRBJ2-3	CASSSGGRTDTQYF	TGTGCCAGCAGTTCTGGCGGGAGGACAGATACGCAGTATTTT
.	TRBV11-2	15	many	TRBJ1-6	CASSLDRGGNSPLHF	TGTGCCAGCAGCTTAGATAGGGGCGGAAATTCACCCCTCCACTTT
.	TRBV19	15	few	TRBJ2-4	CASSMKNRIKNIQYF	TGTGCCAGTAGTATGAAGAACAGAATCAAAAACATTCAGTACTTC
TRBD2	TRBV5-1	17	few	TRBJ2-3	CASSLAGGIRGADTQYF	TGCGCCAGCAGCTTAGCGGGGGGGATCCGCGGAGCAGATACGCAGTATTTT
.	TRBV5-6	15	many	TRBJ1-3	CASSLGRISGNTIYF	TGTGCCAGCAGCTTGGGGCGGATCTCTGGAAACACCATATATTTT
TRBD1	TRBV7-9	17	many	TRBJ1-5	CASSSGYRGQRNQPQHF	TGTGCCAGCAGCTCCGGATACAGGGGGCAGAGGAATCAGCCCCAGCATTTT
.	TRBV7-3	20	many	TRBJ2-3	CASSQPAAGALKGGADTQYF	TGTGCCAGCAGCCAACCTGCTGCCGGGGCCTTAAAAGGTGGGGCAGATACGCAGTATTTT
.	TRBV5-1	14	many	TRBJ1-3	CASSLDNSGNTIYF	TGCGCCAGCAGCTTGGACAACTCTGGAAACACCATATATTTT
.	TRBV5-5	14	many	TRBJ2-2	CASRSPGGPGELFF	TGTGCCAGCAGAAGTCCCGGGGGTCCCGGGGAGCTGTTTTTT
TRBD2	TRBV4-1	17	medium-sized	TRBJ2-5	CASSQTSGGARGETQYF	TGCGCCAGCAGCCAAACGAGCGGGGGGGCCAGAGGGGAGACCCAGTACTTC
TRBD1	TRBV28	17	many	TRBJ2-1	CASRVSTGTGGYNEQFF	TGTGCCAGCAGAGTTTCGACCGGGACAGGGGGCTACAATGAGCAGTTCTTC
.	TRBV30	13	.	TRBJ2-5	CAWSLGHQETQYF	TGTGCCTGGAGTTTAGGACACCAAGAGACCCAGTACTTC
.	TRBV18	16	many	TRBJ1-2	CASSPTGELANYGYTF	TGTGCCAGCTCACCGACAGGCGAGTTAGCTAACTATGGCTACACCTTC
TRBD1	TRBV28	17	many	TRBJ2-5	CASSFPPSTGRRETQYF	TGTGCCAGCAGTTTTCCGCCTTCGACAGGGAGACGGGAGACCCAGTACTTC
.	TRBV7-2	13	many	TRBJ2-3	CASSSWRGDTQYF	TGTGCCAGCAGCTCTTGGCGTGGAGATACGCAGTATTTT
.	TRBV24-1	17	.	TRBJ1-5	CGASYSGAAASSQPQHF	TGTGGCGCCAGTTATTCAGGGGCGGCGGCCTCCAGTCAGCCCCAGCATTTT
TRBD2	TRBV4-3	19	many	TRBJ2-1	CASSQDPPGAGGAYNEQFF	TGCGCCAGCAGCCAAGATCCACCTGGGGCGGGAGGTGCTTACAATGAGCAGTTCTTC
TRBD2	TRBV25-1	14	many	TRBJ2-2	CASSPGGNTGELFF	TGTGCCAGCTCCCCGGGAGGGAACACCGGGGAGCTGTTTTTT
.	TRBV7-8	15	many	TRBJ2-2	CASSVGLRNTGELFF	TGTGCCAGCAGCGTCGGACTAAGAAACACCGGGGAGCTGTTTTTT
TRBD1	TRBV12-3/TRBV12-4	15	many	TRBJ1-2	CASSEQGTPNYGYTF	TGTGCCAGCAGTGAACAGGGGACCCCTAACTATGGCTACACCTTC
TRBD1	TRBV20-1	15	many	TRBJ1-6	CSARVHGTGVSPLHF	TGCAGTGCTAGAGTGCATGGGACAGGAGTATCACCCCTCCACTTT
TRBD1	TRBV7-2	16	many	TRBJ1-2	CASSLITGGADYGYTF	TGTGCCAGCAGCTTAATAACAGGGGGCGCAGACTATGGCTACACCTTC
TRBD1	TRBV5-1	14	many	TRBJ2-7	CASSPGQGIYEQYF	TGCGCCAGCAGCCCGGGACAGGGGATCTACGAGCAGTACTTC
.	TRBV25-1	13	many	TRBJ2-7	CASSPRGSHEQYF	TGTGCCAGCAGTCCCCGGGGGTCCCACGAGCAGTACTTC
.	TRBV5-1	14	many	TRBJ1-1	CASSLGAGATEAFF	TGCGCCAGCAGCTTGGGTGCAGGGGCCACTGAAGCTTTCTTT
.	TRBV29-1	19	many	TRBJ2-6	CSVVSRDLKDISGANVLTF	TGCAGCGTTGTTAGTCGGGACCTTAAAGACATCTCTGGGGCCAACGTCCTGACTTTC
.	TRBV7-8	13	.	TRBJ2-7	CASSLANSYEQYF	TGTGCCAGCAGCTTAGCCAATTCCTACGAGCAGTACTTC
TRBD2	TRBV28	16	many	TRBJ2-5	CASSSRLAEVQETQYF	TGTGCCAGCAGTTCCCGTCTAGCGGAGGTCCAAGAGACCCAGTACTTC
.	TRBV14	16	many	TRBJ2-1	CASSQELGGTYNEQFF	TGTGCCAGCAGCCAAGAACTCGGGGGCACCTACAATGAGCAGTTCTTC
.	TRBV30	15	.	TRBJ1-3	CAWSGQTPSGNTIYF	TGTGCCTGGAGCGGACAGACCCCCTCTGGAAACACCATATATTTT
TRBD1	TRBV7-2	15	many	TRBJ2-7	CASSLGDREFYEQYF	TGTGCCAGCAGCCTAGGGGACAGGGAATTCTACGAGCAGTACTTC
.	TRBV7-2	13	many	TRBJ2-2	CASTEKTTGELFF	TGTGCCAGCACCGAAAAGACGACCGGGGAGCTGTTTTTT
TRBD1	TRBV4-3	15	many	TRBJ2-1	CASSQGGRGHNEQFF	TGCGCCAGCAGCCAAGGGGGCAGGGGGCACAATGAGCAGTTCTTC
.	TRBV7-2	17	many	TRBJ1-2	CASSSTRLGTHNYGYTF	TGTGCCAGCAGCTCAACCCGTCTCGGGACTCACAACTATGGCTACACCTTC
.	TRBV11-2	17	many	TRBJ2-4	CASSLDNVRWLENIQYF	TGTGCCAGCAGCTTAGATAATGTCAGGTGGTTGGAAAACATTCAGTACTTC
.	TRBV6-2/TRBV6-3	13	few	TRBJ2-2	CASAFGGTGELFF	TGTGCCAGCGCTTTTGGGGGCACCGGGGAGCTGTTTTTT
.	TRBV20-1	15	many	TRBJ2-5	CSAPGTADVPETQYF	TGCAGTGCCCCCGGGACGGCCGACGTCCCGGAGACCCAGTACTTC
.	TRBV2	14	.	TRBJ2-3	CASSQGMSTDTQYF	TGTGCCAGCAGCCAAGGGATGTCCACAGATACGCAGTATTTT
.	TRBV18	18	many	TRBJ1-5	CASSPQGIRETIDQPQHF	TGTGCCAGCTCACCACAAGGCATCAGGGAGACAATTGATCAGCCCCAGCATTTT
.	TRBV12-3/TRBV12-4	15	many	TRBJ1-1	CASSYRQAPNTEAFF	TGTGCCAGCAGCTATCGCCAGGCGCCGAACACTGAAGCTTTCTTT
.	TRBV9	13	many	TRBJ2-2	CASSETNTGELFF	TGTGCCAGCAGCGAAACGAACACCGGGGAGCTGTTTTTT
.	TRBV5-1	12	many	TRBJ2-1	CASSLAQKVQFF	TGCGCCAGCAGCTTGGCCCAGAAGGTGCAGTTCTTC
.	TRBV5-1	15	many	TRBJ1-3	CASSTDQGSGNTIYF	TGCGCCAGCAGCACTGATCAGGGGTCCGGAAACACCATATATTTT
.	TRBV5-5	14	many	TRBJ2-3	CASAALPSTDTQYF	TGTGCCTCCGCGGCCCTACCCAGCACAGATACGCAGTATTTT
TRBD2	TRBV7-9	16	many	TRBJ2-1	CASSLGTSGRGNEQFF	TGTGCCAGCAGCTTAGGGACTAGCGGGAGGGGCAATGAGCAGTTCTTC
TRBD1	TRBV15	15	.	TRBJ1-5	CATSREGTGSQPQHF	TGTGCCACCAGCAGAGAGGGGACAGGGTCCCAGCCCCAGCATTTT